The next 10 T cell receptor beta chains were all read from a single sample in a study of regulatory T cells in long-lasting Graves disease. The time point is: persistent/refractory GD, antithyroid drugs over 5 years with positive TRAb. There was RNA extracted from PBMCs, and the TCR library was made from it. Arm-PCR of CDR3 regions and iRepertoire HTBI primers were the basis on which TCR beta libraries were built. TCRdb used MiXCR to reprocess the multiplex PCR reads, holding one entry per CDR3 protein. The data contain 400,000 to 500,000 distinct CDR3 sequences, less than 25% of them singletons. The material sequenced was peripheral blood mononuclear cells (PBMCs), taken when the disease was refractory, from a patient treated with antithyroid drugs. The receptors derive from a female donor with Graves disease.

This clonotype was seen many times. CDR3 DNA sequence: TGCAGTGCTAGAACGCAGGGGGCGTTAGGCAATCAGCCCCAGCATTTT. Translating gives CSARTQGALGNQPQHF. The genes are TRBV20-1 and TRBJ1-5; 8 bases line up with TRBD1. The germline V gene has CDR1 DFQATT and CDR2 SNEGSKA (reference sequence). The CDR3 spans 16 residues. J was trimmed by 2 bases and V by 2 bases; bases with no gene match: 8.

To note about this clonotype: This may be a read error, as it is one base from a much larger clone. In this CDR3 the conserved last residue, phenylalanine or tryptophan, is missing, so a read error is likely. V and J are TRBV12-3 or TRBV12-4 and TRBJ2-2, with D tentatively TRBD2 (5 bases). This CDR3 region has 11 residues. The V and J ends lost 4 bases and 11 bases respectively, with 8 bases between them. CDR3 protein: CASSWERELFS. CDR3 sequence (DNA): TGTGCCAGCAGTTGGGAGAGAGAGCTGTTTTCT.

This clonotype was detected many times. The genes are TRBV27 and TRBJ2-2, with unresolved D. This CDR3 spans 15 amino acids. The germline CDR1 and CDR2 sequences are MNHEY and SMNVEV (reference sequence). The V end was cut by 5 bases, the J end by 0 bases, with 10 bases between. The DNA for the CDR3 is TGTGCCAGCAGTCTGGTCACGCCGAACACCGGGGAGCTGTTTTTT. It specifies CASSLVTPNTGELFF.

The V call is TRBV5-1, the J call TRBJ2-1; 16 bases line up with TRBD2. Germline V gives CDR1 SGHRS, CDR2 YFSETQ. The V gene end was trimmed by 7 bases and the J gene end by 1 base; junction bases not matched to a gene: 11. This CDR3 contains 19 residues. The CDR3 reads CASVLAGTSGRGSYNEQFF. CDR3 nucleotides: TGCGCCAGCGTACTAGCCGGGACTAGCGGGAGGGGGTCCTACAATGAGCAGTTCTTC.

At least ten counts were recorded for this clonotype. V is TRBV2 and J is TRBJ1-6, with 8 bases lining up with TRBD1. With V trimmed by 6 bases and J by 9 bases, 7 bases remained unmatched. The CDR3 sequence is 14 residues long. In germline, CDR1 is SNHLY, CDR2 FYNNEI. The CDR3 sequence: CASSGQGAGSPLHF. CDR3 bases: TGTGCCAGCAGCGGACAGGGAGCAGGTTCACCCCTCCACTTT.

For this clonotype: Since a much larger clone is just one base distant, this may be a read error. V gene TRBV11-2 combines with J gene TRBJ2-7; 11 nucleotides align to TRBD2. This CDR3 has 14 amino acids. J was trimmed by 2 bases and V by 7 bases; bases with no gene match: 4. Germline-derived CDR1 and CDR2 are SGHAT and FQNNGV. DNA for the CDR3: TGTGCCAGCAAGGGACTAGCGGACGCCTACGAGCAGTACTTC. Its translation: CASKGLADAYEQYF.

This clonotype appeared many times. V and J are TRBV28 and TRBJ2-7; TRBD2 matches at 11 bases. Germline loops: CDR1 MDHEN, CDR2 SYDVKM. The CDR3 consists of 15 residues. Trimming took 6 bases from V and 5 from J; bases not matched to a gene: 9. CDR3 sequence: CASSGTSGTSHEQYF. DNA for the CDR3: TGTGCCAGCAGCGGGACTAGCGGCACGAGCCACGAGCAGTACTTC.

Note on this clonotype: A much larger clone lies one base from this, so it may be a read error. The J gene is TRBJ2-5, the V gene TRBV2, with no clear D. The J call may be mistaken, given a closer DNA end match to TRBJ2-1. The CDR3 is 12 residues long. Germline assignment: CDR1 SNHLY and CDR2 FYNNEI. The CDR3 sequence: CASSEGYNEQFF. The CDR3 DNA sequence: TGTGCCAGCAGTGAAGGGTACAATGAGCAGTTCTTC.

The V gene is TRBV27, the J gene TRBJ2-7; 7 bases agree with TRBD2. V gave up 2 bases and J gave up 2 bases; unmatched junction bases: 12. Germline V gene lookup returns CDR1 MNHEY and CDR2 SMNVEV (reference sequence). CDR3 length: 17 residues. This CDR3 reads CASSLLFSRGGPYEQYF. CDR3 nucleotides: TGTGCCAGCAGTTTACTGTTTAGCCGGGGAGGGCCCTACGAGCAGTACTTC.

In its sample, this clonotype was seen a few times. The chain is built from TRBV20-1 and TRBJ1-2, with D perhaps TRBD1 (5 bases). Trimming took 0 bases from V and 3 from J, leaving 14 bases between them. CDR3 size: 15 residues. CDR1 and CDR2 from the germline V gene are DFQATT and SNEGSKA (reference sequence). The CDR3: CSARDWAGNDYGYTF. The CDR3 nucleotides read TGCAGTGCTAGAGATTGGGCAGGGAATGACTATGGCTACACCTTC.